These 3 T cell receptor beta chains came from one sample sequenced in a study of control samples from healthy donors and cancer patients (dated by TCRdb to the early 2020s). The library was made by the immunoSEQ multiplex PCR assay. This immuneACCESS table, as held by TCRdb, lists in-frame sequences with V and J called but not all clones. Of the missing ones, under half trace to an unresolved V gene in checked studies; the others have no known cause. The sample table lists about 96,000 clones, over 90% of them with a count of one. Approximately 7.6% of the sample rests with the top ten. The specimen was blood. These receptors originate from a man in his late teens or twenties in good health.

The chain carries TRBV6-5 and TRBJ2-5, with no clear D. Trimming cost V 1 base and J 0 bases, with 9 bases left between them. Germline CDR1 reads MNHEY; CDR2 reads SVGAGI. CDR3 length: 15 amino acids. The CDR3 DNA follows: TGTGCCAGCAGTTACTATGTACTTAACCAAGAGACCCAGTACTTC. Protein product: CASSYYVLNQETQYF.

The chain uses TRBV9 and TRBJ1-2; possible D gene TRBD1, 5 bases. Germline assignment: CDR1 SGDLS and CDR2 YYNGEE. The V and J ends lost 0 bases and 13 bases respectively, with 22 bases between them. The CDR3 contains 15 residues. The CDR3 loop is CASSVATTDSGGGTF. The CDR3 bases are TGTGCCAGCAGCGTAGCTACGACAGATTCGGGGGGAGGCACCTTC. The variable domain in full, completed from reference TRBV9 and TRBJ1-2, reads DSGVTQTPKHLITATGQRVTLRCSPRSGDLSVYWYQQSLDQGLQFLIQYYNGEERAKGNILERFSAQQFPDLHSELNLSSLELGDSALYFCASSVATTDSGGGTFGSGTRLTVV.

This clone occurred a few times. This chain uses TRBV4-1 with TRBJ1-5, with a possible D match to TRBD1 (6 bases). The CDR3 contains 16 residues. CDR1 and CDR2 (germline): MGHRA, YSYEKL. V was clipped by 4 bases and J by 0 bases, with 13 bases between them. CDR3 region: CASSPRTASSNQPQHF. CDR3 DNA sequence: TGCGCCAGCAGCCCCCGGACAGCTAGTAGCAATCAGCCCCAGCATTTT.